Below, 6 T cell receptor beta chains from the same sample are listed, as sequenced in a study of low-dose radiotherapy and immunotherapy resistance in tumors. Time point given: before trial treatment. A roughly 20-cycle PCR with a constant-region primer and V-primer adapter amplified TCRs. TCRdb called the reads again in MiXCR, with one record for every CDR3 protein. This repertoire shows about 50,000 distinct CDR3 sequences, about 11% found once; its top ten account for 5.5% to 8%. Material: PBMCs, obtained before treatment. These receptors all come from a female donor with ovarian cancer.

The sample holds many counts of this clonotype. The chain is built from TRBV7-3 and TRBJ2-2; possible D gene TRBD2, 6 bases. This CDR3 has 14 residues. The germline gives CDR1 SGHTA, CDR2 FQGTGA. V shed 1 base and J shed 7 bases, with 10 bases lying between them. The chain's CDR3 is CASSLNGEVGELFF. The CDR3 DNA reads as TGTGCCAGCAGCTTAAACGGGGAGGTCGGGGAGCTGTTTTTT.

V usage is TRBV6-6 and J usage is TRBJ1-1, with 8 positions matching TRBD1. The length of the CDR3 is 18 residues. Per the germline V gene, CDR1 is MNHNY and CDR2 is SVGAGI (reference sequence). V trimming: 6 bases; J trimming: 2 bases; junction bases outside the gene matches: 17. The CDR3 DNA is TGTGCCAGCAGCCCTCCGGACAGGGAAGTAAAAGAAAACACTGAAGCTTTCTTT. Protein product: CASSPPDREVKENTEAFF.

This clonotype came up many times. The chain joins TRBV20-1 to TRBJ2-5; 11 bases align to TRBD1. This CDR3 region has 15 residues. The germline V gene encodes CDR1 DFQATT and CDR2 SNEGSKA (reference sequence). V was pared by 5 bases and J by 5 bases, with 10 bases of the junction left unmatched. CDR3 region: CSADPGQGAGETQYF. The CDR3 nucleotides are TGCAGTGCTGACCCTGGACAGGGGGCGGGGGAGACCCAGTACTTC.

The V call is TRBV5-1, the J call TRBJ2-7, with 8 bases fitting TRBD1. From germline, CDR1 is SGHRS and CDR2 YFSETQ. The length of the CDR3 is 16 residues. With V trimmed by 0 bases and J by 6 bases, 11 bases remained unmatched. The CDR3 loop is CASSLALGQGASEQYF. The CDR3 bases are TGCGCCAGCAGCTTGGCCCTGGGCCAGGGGGCCTCCGAGCAGTACTTC.

This clonotype was picked up many times. The chain joins TRBV20-1 to TRBJ1-2; a possible D gene is TRBD1 (6 bases). Deletions cut 6 bases from V and 2 bases from J, with 13 bases between. The CDR3 loop spans 13 amino acids. Germline assignment: CDR1 DFQATT and CDR2 SNEGSKA (reference sequence). CDR3 coding DNA: TGCAGTGCAGGGGGAGGGTTGAACTATGGCTACACCTTC. Protein: CSAGGGLNYGYTF.

This clonotype was counted between two and nine times. J is TRBJ2-3 and V is TRBV6-2 or TRBV6-3; 10 bases fit TRBD2. This CDR3 region has 16 residues. Germline lookup yields CDR1 MNHEY and CDR2 SVGEGT. The V and J ends lost 7 bases and 1 base, in that order; junction bases with no gene match: 8. The CDR3 sequence is CASTRGAGGGTDTQYF. The CDR3 DNA reads TGTGCCAGCACCCGAGGAGCGGGAGGGGGCACAGATACGCAGTATTTT.